The clone carrying this T cell receptor (beta chain) was counted between two and nine times. The target antigen is unknown. Through a sample-barcoded 5' primer and a J-beta primer mix, a second PCR was run for roughly 7 to 12 cycles. All samples gave at least 3 million CDR3-containing paired-end reads. TCRdb reprocessed the 5' RACE reads with MiXCR, giving one entry per CDR3 protein. The sample contains hundreds of thousands of distinct CDR3 sequences, about 25% of which appear only once. The CDR3 covers 15 residues. Trimming shortened V by 2 bases and J by 6 bases, and 18 bases separated the two germline ends. Germline V gives CDR1 DFQATT, CDR2 SNEGSKA (reference sequence). The data belong to a study of blood T cells in healthy people across ages. Isolated PBMCs totaled at least 6 million in each sample. Study observations and caveats: Naive CD4+ cell counts and diversity both ran higher in long-lived than in aged donors. For the donors, CMV status was unknown and possibly confounded expanded clonotype changes.

A further study also used this sample, focusing on T cells of mothers and their children.

The TCR sequence derives from a boy between 10 and 17 years old in good health. The chain has TRBV20-1 and TRBJ2-3; no definite D call. The sequenced sample consisted of blood. The chain's CDR3 is CSARPARSSTDTQYF. DNA of the CDR3: TGCAGTGCTAGACCGGCTAGGTCCTCAACGGATACGCAGTATTTT.